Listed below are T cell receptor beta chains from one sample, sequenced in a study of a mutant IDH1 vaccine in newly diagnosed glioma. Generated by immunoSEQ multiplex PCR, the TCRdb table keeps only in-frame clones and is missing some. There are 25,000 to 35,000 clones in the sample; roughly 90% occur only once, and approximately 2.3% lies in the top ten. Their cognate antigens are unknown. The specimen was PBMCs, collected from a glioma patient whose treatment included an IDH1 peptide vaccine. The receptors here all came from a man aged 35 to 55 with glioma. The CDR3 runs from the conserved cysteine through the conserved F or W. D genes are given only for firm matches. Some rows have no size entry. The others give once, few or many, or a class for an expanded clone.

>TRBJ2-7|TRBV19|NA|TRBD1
TGTGCCAGTAGTACCCCGGGCAGGGGGCAAATCGAGCAGTACTTC
CASSTPGRGQIEQYF
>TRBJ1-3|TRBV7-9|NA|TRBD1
TGTGCCAGCAGCTTCGGGACAGGGGGACTAAACACCATATATTTT
CASSFGTGGLNTIYF
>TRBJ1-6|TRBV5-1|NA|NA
TGCGCCAGCAGCTTGGGACAAACGAGCTCCTATAATTCACCCCTCCACTTT
CASSLGQTSSYNSPLHF
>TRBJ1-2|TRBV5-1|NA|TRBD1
TGCGCCAGCAGCGGGGACAGGGAAGGCTATGGCTACACCTTC
CASSGDREGYGYTF
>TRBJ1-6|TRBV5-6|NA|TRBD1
TGTGCCAGCACTGTAGACAGGGGGGTGGGTTCACCCCTCCACTTT
CASTVDRGVGSPLHF
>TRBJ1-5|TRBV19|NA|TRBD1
TGTGCCAGTAGAGGCGGGACAGGGACATATAGCAATCAGCCCCAGCATTTT
CASRGGTGTYSNQPQHF
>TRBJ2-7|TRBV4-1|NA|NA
TGCGCCAGCAGCCCCTCGGGGCGGGGAGGTCGCGAGCAGTACTTC
CASSPSGRGGREQYF
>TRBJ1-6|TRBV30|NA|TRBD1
TGTGCCTGGAAGCGACAGGGTAATAATTCACCCCTCCACTTT
CAWKRQGNNSPLHF
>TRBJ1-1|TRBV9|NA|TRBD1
TGTGCCAGCAGCGCCGAGACAGGGGGCACTGAAGCTTTCTTT
CASSAETGGTEAFF
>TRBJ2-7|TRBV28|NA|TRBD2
TGTGCCAGCAGTTGGGTCATGGGACTAGCTAGCTACGAGCAGTACTTC
CASSWVMGLASYEQYF
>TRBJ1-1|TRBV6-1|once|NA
TGTGCCAGCGGAACACAACAGAACACTGAAGCTTTCTTT
CASGTQQNTEAFF
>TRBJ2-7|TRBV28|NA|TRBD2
TGTGCCAGCAGTGGCTTGACTAGCGGGGGGTACGAGCAGTACTTC
CASSGLTSGGYEQYF
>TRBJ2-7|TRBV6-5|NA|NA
TGTGCCAGCAGTGCTCCAGGGGAAGGGATTTACGAGCAGTACTTC
CASSAPGEGIYEQYF
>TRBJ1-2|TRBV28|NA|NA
TGTGCCAGCAGTTTATCGGGACGAGGCTACACCTTC
CASSLSGRGYTF
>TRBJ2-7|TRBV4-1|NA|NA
TGCGCCAGCAGCCGGGAAGGGGGAATGGGCGAGCAGTACTTC
CASSREGGMGEQYF
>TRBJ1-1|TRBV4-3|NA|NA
TGCGCCAGCAGCCAAGGAAGAAACACTGAAGCTTTCTTT
CASSQGRNTEAFF
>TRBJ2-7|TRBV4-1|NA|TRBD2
TGCGCCAGCAGCCAAACTATCGGAGCGGGAGTCTACGAGCAGTACTTC
CASSQTIGAGVYEQYF
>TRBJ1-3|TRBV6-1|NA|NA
TGTGCCGGTAGCCGGGACGGCAGCCCCAACACCATATATTTT
CAGSRDGSPNTIYF
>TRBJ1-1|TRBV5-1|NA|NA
TGCGCCAGCAGCTTGGGGGAAAGGCGTACTGAAGCTTTCTTT
CASSLGERRTEAFF
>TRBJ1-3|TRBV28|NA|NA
TGTGCCAGCAGACTTGAGAACACCATATATTTT
CASRLENTIYF
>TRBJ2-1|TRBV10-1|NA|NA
TGCGCCAGCAGTGGGAGGGCCGTAGGGGACACCTACAATGAGCAGTTCTTC
CASSGRAVGDTYNEQFF
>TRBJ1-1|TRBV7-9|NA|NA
TGTGCCAGCAGCTCGACAGGGAACACTGAAGCTTTCTTT
CASSSTGNTEAFF
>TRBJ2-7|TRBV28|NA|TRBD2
TGTGCCAGCAGTTTTAGACTAGCGGGAGGGCCAAACCCCTCCTACGAGCAGTACTTC
CASSFRLAGGPNPSYEQYF
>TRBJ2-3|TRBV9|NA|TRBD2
TGTGCCAGCAGCGTAGGGACTAGCACCACCACAGATACGCAGTATTTT
CASSVGTSTTTDTQYF
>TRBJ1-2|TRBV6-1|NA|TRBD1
TGTGCCAGCAGTCAAGCCTTGACAGGGGACGCTTCTAACTATGGCTACACCTTC
CASSQALTGDASNYGYTF
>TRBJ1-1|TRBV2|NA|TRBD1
TGTGCCAGCATGTCCGGACAGGCCCACGGCCCTGAAGCTTTCTTT
CASMSGQAHGPEAFF
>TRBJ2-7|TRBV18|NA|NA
TGTGCCAGCTCACCGTCGGGGGAGAGCTACGAGCAGTACTTC
CASSPSGESYEQYF
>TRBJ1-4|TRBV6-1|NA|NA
TGTGCCAGCAGTACAGGAGGAAGACTGAATGAAAAACTGTTTTTT
CASSTGGRLNEKLFF
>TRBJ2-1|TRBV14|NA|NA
TGTGCCAGCAGCCAAGGACTCAGCTCCTACAATGAGCAGTTCTTC
CASSQGLSSYNEQFF
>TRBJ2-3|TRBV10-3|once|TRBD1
TGTGCCATCCGCGAACAGGGGACAGATACGCAGTATTTT
CAIREQGTDTQYF
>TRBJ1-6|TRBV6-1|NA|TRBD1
TGTGCCAGCAGGGTGGACAGGGAATATAATTCACCCCTCCACTTT
CASRVDREYNSPLHF
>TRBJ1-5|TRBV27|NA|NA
TGTGCCAGCAGGCCCCTCGGGGGGGGGTCTTACAGCAATCAGCCCCAGCATTTT
CASRPLGGGSYSNQPQHF
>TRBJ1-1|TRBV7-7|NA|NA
TGTGCCAGCAGCGCGACAGTGAACACTGAAGCTTTCTTT
CASSATVNTEAFF
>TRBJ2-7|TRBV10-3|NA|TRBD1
TGTGCCATCAGTGACGAGACAGGGGGCTCCTACGAGCAGTACTTC
CAISDETGGSYEQYF
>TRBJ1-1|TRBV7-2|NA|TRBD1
TGTGCCAGCAGCTTACAGGGGGCCCGCACTGAAGCTTTCTTT
CASSLQGARTEAFF
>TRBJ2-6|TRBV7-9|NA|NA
TGTGCCAGCAGCTTAACCGGCGGAATTAACTCTGGGGCCAACGTCCTGACTTTC
CASSLTGGINSGANVLTF
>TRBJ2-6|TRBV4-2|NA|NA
TGTGCCAGCAGCCAAGTATTGAACTCTGGGGCCAACGTCCTGACTTTC
CASSQVLNSGANVLTF
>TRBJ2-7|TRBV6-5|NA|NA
TGTGCCAGCAGTTACTCTCATGGACGCCCAGCTGAGCAGTACTTC
CASSYSHGRPAEQYF
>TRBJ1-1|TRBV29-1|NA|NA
TGCAGCGTTGAACGCCACAGGGTGAAGAACACTGAAGCTTTCTTT
CSVERHRVKNTEAFF
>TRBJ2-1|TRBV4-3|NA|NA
TGCGCCAGCAGCCAAGAAGGGACTCTTGTCTTC
CASSQEGTLVF
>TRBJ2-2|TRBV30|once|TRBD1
TGTGCCTGGAGTGCAACCAGGGGGCCGGGAACCGGGGAGCTGTTTTTT
CAWSATRGPGTGELFF